This T cell receptor beta chain came from a study of cytomegalovirus exposure and HLA in healthy donors (dated by TCRdb to the late 2010s). A note on the overall study: In an earlier analysis of about 560 of the donors, 250 to 350 Gb of sequence data and 117 million unique TCR beta sequences from about 179 million T cells were reported. An early release that covered some 640 HLA-typed donors contained about 300 gigabases of sequencing data and tens of millions of unique TCR sequences. Among the approximately 430 genotyped donors, under 90% belonged to the genetic ancestry cluster associated with self-reported Caucasian donors. The study was designed to test whether signatures of past pathogen exposure could be identified by cataloging public T cell receptors. The study used immunosequencing to profile the T cell repertoires of under 700 subjects and linked those repertoires to cytomegalovirus serostatus. Along with the approximately 700-subject first cohort, a separate validation cohort of about 110 different subjects was used. To predict cytomegalovirus infection status, the study combined high-throughput TCR immunosequencing, statistical association of individual TCRs with disease status, and machine learning. A later analysis re-examined previously published TCR beta repertoires from just over 650 donors and added high-resolution HLA genotyping to investigate patterns of TCR occurrence. Rather than using new phenotypic data, the later analysis identified candidate immune exposures from TCR beta sequences and from how often those sequences occurred across donors. An earlier analysis of 500 to 750 of the donors applied high-throughput TCR beta sequencing to assess whether each TCR beta V gene segment acted as functional or pseudogenic. Alongside the repertoire data, information on donor age, sex, ethnicity and CMV serostatus was compiled. In a later genetic analysis, genome-wide SNP genotypes for about 55% of the roughly 700 donors were used, and that subset was treated as a discovery cohort. Every repertoire in the discovery cohort had been generated on one and the same sequencing platform. Both class I and class II loci were covered by HLA typing, at four-digit resolution. Typing coverage varied by locus: roughly 629-630 donors for A, B, C, DRB1 and DQB1; roughly 560 for DQA1; around 610 for DPA1; approximately 450 for DPB1. Several DR-DQ haplotypes were handled as single units for association and clustering because linkage in the cohort was strong. Among 398 genotyped donors of the cohort, an average of about 240,000 unique TCR beta nucleotide sequences were sequenced per donor, around 20% of them non-productive. Broader findings and caveats from the paper: A further reported finding was that TCR beta sequences accurately predicted the HLA-A and HLA-B alleles for most subjects in the first cohort. In the study, around 150 TCR beta chains were listed as associated with cytomegalovirus. The earlier analysis of approximately 590 of the donors excluded approximately 17 rarely observed V segments, including chromosome 9 orphons, because counts were too low. Broadly in line with IMGT annotations, most TCR beta V segments showed up in productive rearrangements about 87% or about 30% of the time in an earlier analysis of 450 to 600 of the donors. Most CMV-associated TCR beta chains appeared to be HLA-restricted in a later analysis, and the HLA associations seemed to be driven largely by CMV exposure. Because the 87-base-pair reads could not distinguish some IMGT-functional V segments, including TRBV6-2 and TRBV6-3, those segments were excluded. This cohort had only TCR beta chains sequenced, and the lack of alpha or paired-chain data limited which features could be detected. Immune exposure information for the cohort was limited to CMV serostatus. In a later analysis, the rate of TCR association differed among HLA loci, with DRB1 alleles having the most associated TCRs and HLA-C alleles having the fewest. Because HLA typing was missing for some donors at each locus, association tests included only the typed subset. Presence/absence analyses assumed roughly uniform sequencing depth across donors, an assumption that may not hold. In a later genetic analysis, a missense DCLRE1C variant was associated with V-gene and J-gene trimming of TCR beta chains, and the association was replicated in an independent cohort. Assigning TCR associations to individual alleles was difficult when HLA alleles, especially DR and DQ, strongly co-occurred. A cluster of highly shared sequence variants was judged likely to represent a technical artifact of the sequencing pipeline. According to a later genetic analysis, donors in an Asian-associated ancestry cluster had fewer N-insertions in productive TCRs than the roughly 700-donor mean. In a later analysis, HLA-associated TCR beta chains were found to be more clonally expanded and to have lower generation probabilities than equally common non-associated chains. In a later analysis, around 17,000 TCR beta sequences were associated with specific HLA alleles at a false discovery rate of 0.05. In vitro tests confirmed that a few of the cytomegalovirus-associated TCR beta chains recognize cytomegalovirus antigens. Several of the top co-occurrence clusters appeared to be linked to parvovirus B19, influenza, CMV and Epstein-Barr virus, according to a later analysis. According to the authors, the approach could potentially be generalized to other disease states and immunological phenotypes. Correlated functional status among segregating V segments might be attributable to linkage disequilibrium, but an unknown experimental factor could not be ruled out. The classifier was reported to diagnose cytomegalovirus status with high specificity and sensitivity in both the original cohort and the validation cohort. While some public TCRs were present in many individuals, most TCR sequences turned up only very rarely across donors.

This clone was seen more than once but under ten times. Its antigen has not been determined. Qualities for individual bases were not recorded, and no much larger clone is one base off. The library was built by means of the immunoSEQ multiplex PCR assay. A mixture of 60 forward primers for TCR Vbeta segments and 13 reverse primers for TCR Jbeta segments was used in the multiplex PCR. The CDR3 region of rearranged TCR beta genes was amplified from genomic DNA with a multiplex PCR assay. The Illumina HiSeq System was used to sequence the amplified TCR beta libraries as 87-base-pair reads. As for the original processing: A later analysis counted approximately 84 million unique TCR beta chains across the roughly 700 repertoires, and approximately 11 million of these chains were shared by at least two donors. Raw reads were error-corrected and collapsed into unique sequences by a nearest-neighbor algorithm in which closely related sequences were merged to remove PCR and sequencing errors. CDR3 sequences were aligned to IMGT reference sequences to assign V, D and J gene segments. For a sequence to be retained, a match of at least six nucleotides was required to both a V gene segment and a J gene segment. Rearrangements were classified as productive when the CDR3 lacked stop codons and remained in frame with V and J, and all other rearrangements were classified as non-productive. CDR3 was defined by IMGT convention, running from the second conserved V-encoded cysteine to the conserved J-encoded phenylalanine. In an earlier analysis of approximately 590 of the donors, sequences lacking an unambiguous match to a single V gene segment were excluded. An earlier analysis of 500 to 700 of the donors classified V segments as functional when productive rearrangements were above 56.7% and as segregating when the standard deviation between donors was above 5%. To diagnose cytomegalovirus status from the catalog of TCR beta chain sequences, a statistical classification framework was built. In a later analysis, TCR nucleotide sequences were compared against IMGT/GENE-DB human TR gene sequences so that V and J genes could be assigned. In a later analysis, CDR3 sequences and most-parsimonious VDJ recombination scenarios were assigned using the TCRdist pipeline. A later analysis defined each TCR beta chain by its CDR3 amino acid sequence plus V-gene family, and excluded reads lacking a unique V-gene family. To address suspected cross-contamination and a sequencing artifact, a later analysis removed over 500 highly shared, low-generation-probability nucleotide sequences. For each public chain, a later analysis derived a clonal expansion index from normalized ranks of inferred template counts within each repertoire. Generation probabilities in a later analysis came from a VDJ recombination model fitted to out-of-frame rearrangements, and those results were checked against IGoR. Hypergeometric tests were used in a later analysis to score TCR-TCR, TCR-HLA and TCR-CMV co-occurrence, with a repertoire-size bias correction applied to the TCR pairs. False discovery rates were estimated in a later analysis by permuting HLA or CMV assignments 20 times. A later analysis grouped co-occurring TCRs with DBSCAN, adding TCRdist sequence similarity when clustering within HLA-allele-positive subsets. Repertoires with fewer than 30,000 or more than 120,000 public chains, plus five repertoires with anomalous nucleotide sharing, were excluded from co-occurrence clustering. The source is immuneACCESS, and TCRdb retained only in-frame sequences with V and J called. Part of the clones is not carried over; for the studies checked, unresolved V genes explain less than half of this, and the remainder is unexplained. V, J and clone size reflect that table, while D and trimming were determined from the DNA. The sample table lists tens of thousands of clones, about 80% of them with a count of one. Over 7% of the sample belongs to the ten largest clones.

The cohort comprised some 680 healthy bone marrow donors. All cohort members were sampled while nominally healthy, although unrecorded immune exposures were likely present. The donor was CMV seropositive and was included in the group of 300 or so seropositive cohort members. Each donor provided a peripheral blood sample, and peripheral blood mononuclear cells were used for TCR beta sequencing. The Qiagen DNeasy Blood Extraction Kit was used to extract genomic DNA from the blood cell samples. The CDR3 numbers 18 residues from cysteine through phenylalanine. The entry retains the CDR3 DNA only, 54 bases that are in frame from base 1. From V the trimming removes 6 bases and from J it removes 3 bases, while the gene matches leave 16 bases of the junction unaccounted for. The germline V gene (reference sequence) specifies SEHNR as CDR1 and FQNEAQ as CDR2.

The chain uses TRBV7-9 and TRBJ2-3, and TRBD1 matches 9 of the central bases. Sequenced sample: PBMCs. The receptor's source is a man aged 60 to 69 in good health and CMV-seropositive. Here is the DNA: TGTGCCAGCAGGCCGGGACAGGGATTGAGGAGGGGAACAGATACGCAGTATTTT. This gives the protein CASRPGQGLRRGTDTQYF.